The 9 T cell receptor beta chains given below trace back to one sample, sequenced in a study of blood T cells in healthy people across ages (dated by TCRdb to 2014 to 2015). Library prep was done by 5' RACE. The instrument was an Illumina HiSeq 2500. A second PCR of roughly 7 to 12 cycles was run with a J-beta primer mix and a sample-barcoded 5' primer. The public reads were reprocessed in TCRdb via fastp at Q25 and MiXCR, keeping in-frame beta chains. Each record represents a unique CDR3 protein, reported with the most common genes and DNA among its rows. The sample data list 1.5 million or so distinct CDR3 sequences, and under 55% of these were observed just once. The biggest ten clones account for just over 4% of the sample. The material sequenced was blood. All receptors derive from a woman aged 18-29 years in good health.

This sequence joins TRBV9 and TRBJ2-3; either TRBD1 or TRBD2 may fit D (5 bases each). This CDR3 has 13 amino acids. Germline CDR1 SGDLS, CDR2 YYNGEE. V gave up 2 bases and J gave up 8 bases, with 12 bases separating them. The DNA of the CDR3 is TGTGCCAGCAGCGTGGGGACGGCAGTTACGCAGTATTTT. Translated, it gives CASSVGTAVTQYF.

J is TRBJ2-3 and V is TRBV7-9, with D possibly matching TRBD2 (5 bases). Between the trimmed V and J ends, which lost 5 bases and 10 bases, there was a span of 16 bases. This CDR3 region has 13 residues. Germline CDR1 SEHNR, CDR2 FQNEAQ (reference sequence). CDR3 in DNA: TGTGCCAGCAGCCTGATTGAGGGCGGAGCGCAGTATTTT. Its protein product is CASSLIEGGAQYF. Full variable domain (remainder filled in from reference TRBV7-9 and TRBJ2-3): DTGVSQNPRHKITKRGQNVTFRCDPISEHNRLYWYRQTLGQGPEFLTYFQNEAQLEKSRLLSDRFSAERPKGSFSTLEIQRTEQGDSAMYLCASSLIEGGAQYFGPGTRLTVL.

This chain connects TRBV5-1 to TRBJ2-1; 9 nucleotides match TRBD2. The CDR3 runs 18 residues. CDR1 is SGHRS, CDR2 YFSETQ, per germline. The J segment lost 1 base and the V segment lost 6 bases, leaving 14 bases of the junction unmatched. The CDR3 nucleotides are TGCGCCAGCACGTCTAGCGGGGCCGGCTCTATGTCCTACAATGAGCAGTTCTTC. Protein: CASTSSGAGSMSYNEQFF. Combining the CDR3 with reference TRBV5-1 and TRBJ2-1 gives the whole variable domain KAGVTQTPRYLIKTRGQQVTLSCSPISGHRSVSWYQQTPGQGLQFLFEYFSETQRNKGNFPGRFSGRQFSNSRSEMNVSTLELGDSALYLCASTSSGAGSMSYNEQFFGPGTRLTVL.

The chain combines TRBV2 with TRBJ2-5; D is ambiguous. The CDR3 runs to 12 residues. V was pared by 8 bases and J by 5 bases, with 12 bases between. CDR1 and CDR2 (germline): SNHLY, FYNNEI. CDR3 sequence reads: CASLIPLETQYF. CDR3 DNA sequence: TGTGCCAGCCTGATTCCTCTGGAGACCCAGTACTTC.

This clonotype was seen just once. A read error may account for a junction end that differs from germline. The chain is built from TRBV9 and TRBJ2-3; maybe TRBD2 (5 bases). This CDR3 spans 16 amino acids. Germline V gene lookup returns CDR1 SGDLS and CDR2 YYNGEE. The CDR3 coding sequence is TGTGCTAGCAGCGCGAGCGGAGGACGGTTCACAGATACGCAGTATTTT. It translates to CASSASGGRFTDTQYF.

As to this clonotype: At one of its ends the junction is not consistent with the germline gene, which may arise from a read error. The chain joins TRBV7-9 to TRBJ2-1, with D perhaps TRBD2 (5 bases). CDR3 length: 15 residues. CDR1 is SEHNR and CDR2 is FQNEAQ in the germline V gene (reference sequence). DNA of the CDR3: TGTGCCAGCAGCCCTTCTAGCCTCTCCCACAATGAGCAGTTCTTC. The encoded protein is CASSPSSLSHNEQFF.

The table lists this clonotype with a few counts. The chain links TRBV20-1 to TRBJ2-4; 7 positions match TRBD1. V shed 5 bases, J shed 3 bases, and the junction held 13 bases outside the gene matches. Germline lookup yields CDR1 DFQATT and CDR2 SNEGSKA (reference sequence). The CDR3 contains 16 residues. CDR3 sequence (DNA): TGCAGTGCTCCTAAAGACAGGGAGATAGTCAAAAACATTCAGTACTTC. This gives the protein CSAPKDREIVKNIQYF.

The genes are TRBV12-3 or TRBV12-4 and TRBJ2-7, with D perhaps TRBD1 (5 bases). Trimming took off 5 bases at V and 1 base at J, with 15 bases between the two ends. There are 15 residues in the CDR3. CDR3 residues: CASSDGHTVSYEQYF. The CDR3 nucleotides are TGTGCCAGCAGTGACGGACATACGGTTTCCTACGAGCAGTACTTC.

This clonotype was seen only a few times. The DNA for the CDR3 is TGTGCCAGCAGTTACGGGGGGCTGGACTATGGCTACACCTTC. Its protein is CASSYGGLDYGYTF. This sequence joins TRBV6-6 and TRBJ1-2, with a tentative D call TRBD1 (6 bases). From germline, CDR1 is MNHNY and CDR2 SVGAGI (reference sequence). CDR3 length: 14 residues. Trimming stripped 2 bases from V and 3 bases from J, with 10 bases between.